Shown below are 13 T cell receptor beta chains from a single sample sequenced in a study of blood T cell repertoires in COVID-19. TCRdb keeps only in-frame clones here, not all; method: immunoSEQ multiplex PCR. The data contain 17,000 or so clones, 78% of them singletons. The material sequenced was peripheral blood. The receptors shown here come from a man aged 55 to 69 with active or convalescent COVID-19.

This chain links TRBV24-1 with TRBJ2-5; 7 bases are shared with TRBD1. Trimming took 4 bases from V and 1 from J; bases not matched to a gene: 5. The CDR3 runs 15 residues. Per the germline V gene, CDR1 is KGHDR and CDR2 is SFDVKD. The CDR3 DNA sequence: TGTGCCACCAGTGAAACTACAGGGGTCCAAGAGACCCAGTACTTC. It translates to CATSETTGVQETQYF.

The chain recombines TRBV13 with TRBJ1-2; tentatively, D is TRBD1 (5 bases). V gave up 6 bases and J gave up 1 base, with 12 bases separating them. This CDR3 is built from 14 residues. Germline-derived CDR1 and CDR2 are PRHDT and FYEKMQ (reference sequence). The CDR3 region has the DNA TGTGCCAGCAGTCCTGACAGCCGTAACTATGGCTACACCTTC. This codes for CASSPDSRNYGYTF.

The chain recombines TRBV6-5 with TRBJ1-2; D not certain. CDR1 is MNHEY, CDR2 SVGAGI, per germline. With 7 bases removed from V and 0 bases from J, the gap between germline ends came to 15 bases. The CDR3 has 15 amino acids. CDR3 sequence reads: CASTRVISANYGYTF. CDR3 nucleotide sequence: TGTGCCAGCACCCGTGTAATATCAGCTAACTATGGCTACACCTTC.

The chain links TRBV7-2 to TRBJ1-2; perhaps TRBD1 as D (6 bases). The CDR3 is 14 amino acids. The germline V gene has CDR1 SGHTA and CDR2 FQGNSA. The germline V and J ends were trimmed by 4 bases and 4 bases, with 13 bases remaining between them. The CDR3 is CASSSEQGGYGYTF. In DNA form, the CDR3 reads TGTGCCAGCAGCTCAGAACAGGGTGGCTATGGCTACACCTTC. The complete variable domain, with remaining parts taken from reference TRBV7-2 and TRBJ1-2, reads GAGVSQSPSNKVTEKGKDVELRCDPISGHTALYWYRQSLGQGLEFLIYFQGNSAPDKSGLPSDRFSAERTGGSVSTLTIQRTQQEDSAVYLCASSSEQGGYGYTFGSGTRLTVV.

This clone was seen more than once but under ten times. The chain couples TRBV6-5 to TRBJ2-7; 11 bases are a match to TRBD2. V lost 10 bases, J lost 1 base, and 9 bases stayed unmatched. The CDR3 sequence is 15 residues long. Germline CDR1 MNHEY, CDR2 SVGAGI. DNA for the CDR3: TGTGCCACCCCTACGGGACTAGCGGATTCCTACGAGCAGTACTTC. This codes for CATPTGLADSYEQYF.

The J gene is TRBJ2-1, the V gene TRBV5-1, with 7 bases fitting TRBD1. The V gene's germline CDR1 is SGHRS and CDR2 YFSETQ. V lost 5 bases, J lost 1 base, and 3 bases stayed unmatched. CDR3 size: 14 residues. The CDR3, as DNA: TGCGCCAGCAGTCGACAGGGATCCTACAATGAGCAGTTCTTC. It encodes CASSRQGSYNEQFF.

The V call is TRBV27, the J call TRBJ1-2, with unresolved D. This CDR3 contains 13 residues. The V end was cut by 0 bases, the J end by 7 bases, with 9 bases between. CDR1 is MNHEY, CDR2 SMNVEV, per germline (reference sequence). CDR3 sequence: CASSLSWAGGYTF. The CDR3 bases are TGTGCCAGCAGTTTATCGTGGGCTGGTGGCTACACCTTC.

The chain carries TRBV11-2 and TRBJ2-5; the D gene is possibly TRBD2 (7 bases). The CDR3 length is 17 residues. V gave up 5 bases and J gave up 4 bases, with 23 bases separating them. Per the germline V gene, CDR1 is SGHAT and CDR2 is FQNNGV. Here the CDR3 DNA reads TGTGCCAGCAGCCCACCAGGGGCGGTGACGGGGGGAGAGACCCAGTACTTC. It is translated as CASSPPGAVTGGETQYF. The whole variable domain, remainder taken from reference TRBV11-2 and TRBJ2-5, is EAGVAQSPRYKIIEKRQSVAFWCNPISGHATLYWYQQILGQGPKLLIQFQNNGVVDDSQLPKDRFSAERLKGVDSTLKIQPAKLEDSAVYLCASSPPGAVTGGETQYFGPGTRLLVL.

CDR3 coding DNA: TGTGCCAGCGCTTGGGCTAGCGGGGGCCCTGGGACGGCAGATACGCAGTATTTT. The encoded protein is CASAWASGGPGTADTQYF. This sequence joins TRBV11-2 and TRBJ2-3, with 10 bases lining up with TRBD2. The CDR3 has 18 amino acids. The V gene's germline CDR1 is SGHAT and CDR2 FQNNGV. Trimming cost V 8 bases and J 4 bases; bases outside gene matches: 18.

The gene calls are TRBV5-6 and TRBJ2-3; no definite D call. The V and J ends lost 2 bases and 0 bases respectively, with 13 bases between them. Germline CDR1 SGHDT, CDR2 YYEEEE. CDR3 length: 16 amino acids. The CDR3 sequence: CASSFIWATSTDTQYF. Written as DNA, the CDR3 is TGTGCCAGCAGCTTCATATGGGCCACTAGCACAGATACGCAGTATTTT.

The CDR3 DNA sequence: TGCGCCAGCAGCCCAACGTCGATCAGGGACAGGTGGGACATTCAGTACTTC. Translating gives CASSPTSIRDRWDIQYF. The genes are TRBV4-1 and TRBJ2-4, with 8 bases that match TRBD1. J lost 8 bases, V lost 4 bases, and 16 bases had no gene match. Germline V CDR1 and CDR2: MGHRA, YSYEKL. The CDR3 has 17 amino acids.

The CDR3: CASSAGAFMTGEGYTF. CDR3 sequence (DNA): TGTGCCAGCAGCGCAGGGGCGTTCATGACAGGGGAGGGCTACACCTTC. V and J are TRBV9 and TRBJ1-2; the match to TRBD1 covers 8 bases. CDR1 SGDLS and CDR2 YYNGEE come from the germline V gene. V dropped 3 bases and J dropped 8; count of bases not matched to a gene: 15. This CDR3 has 16 residues.

The CDR3 DNA sequence: TGTGCCAGCAGCCGGACCGGGACAGCCTACGAGCAGTACTTC. Translation: CASSRTGTAYEQYF. V and J are TRBV7-2 and TRBJ2-7; 7 nucleotides line up with TRBD1. Per the germline V gene, CDR1 is SGHTA and CDR2 is FQGNSA. Trimming removed 5 bases from V and 2 bases from J; junction bases left unmatched: 6. There are 14 residues in the CDR3.